This T cell receptor beta chain was profiled in a study of cytomegalovirus exposure and HLA in healthy donors. Study information: The same platform was used for the 90 to 150 validation repertoires and the approximately 670 first-cohort repertoires, a later analysis reported. Findings and caveats of the study: Cytomegalovirus-associated status was assigned to 164 TCR beta chains. For cytomegalovirus status, the classifier reportedly gave diagnoses with high specificity and sensitivity. Whilst most TCR sequences proved rare, a subset of public TCRs occurred across many donors.

A note on this clone: The antigen is unknown.

The CDR3 extends over 19 amino acids. Trimming left V 0 bases short and J 2 bases short, with 21 bases between. CDR1 is SGDLS and CDR2 is YYNGEE in the germline V gene. Only in-frame clones appear in the TCRdb table, and some are missing; sequencing was by immunoSEQ multiplex PCR. The table lists 80,000 to 95,000 clones, approximately 94% of them singletons. Sequencing was done on a sample of PBMCs. The chain carries TRBV9 and TRBJ2-1, with D possibly TRBD2 on 6 matching bases. The source of this sequence is a woman between 25 and 40 years old in good health and CMV-seropositive. The chain's CDR3 is CASSVARQSSDWAYNEQFF. In DNA form, the CDR3 reads TGTGCCAGCAGCGTAGCGAGACAATCTAGCGACTGGGCCTACAATGAGCAGTTCTTC.